This TCR beta chain is from a study of siplizumab effects on memory and regulatory T cells. Study-wide findings and caveats: Phenotypic classification as naive or memory proved unattainable for roughly 75-96% of proliferating CD4+ or CD8+ clones. Naive T cells looked more diverse than memory cells and looked like major alloresponse contributors.

Note on this clone: Antigen: not known.

TCRdb keeps only in-frame clones here, not all; method: immunoSEQ multiplex PCR. In the table there are approximately 100,000 clones, 90% to 95% of which are singletons. The sequence derives from a human donor in good health. Material for sequencing was Tregs sorted from blood.

Here the CDR3 DNA reads TGTGCCAGCAGCCCCCGGACAGGCCATTGGGAGCAGTACTTC. It encodes CASSPRTGHWEQYF. This sequence joins TRBV14 and TRBJ2-7, with 7 bases that match TRBD1. Germline-derived CDR1 and CDR2 are SGHDN and FVKESK. The ends lost 4 bases at V and 7 bases at J; junction bases unmatched: 10. CDR3 length: 14 amino acids.